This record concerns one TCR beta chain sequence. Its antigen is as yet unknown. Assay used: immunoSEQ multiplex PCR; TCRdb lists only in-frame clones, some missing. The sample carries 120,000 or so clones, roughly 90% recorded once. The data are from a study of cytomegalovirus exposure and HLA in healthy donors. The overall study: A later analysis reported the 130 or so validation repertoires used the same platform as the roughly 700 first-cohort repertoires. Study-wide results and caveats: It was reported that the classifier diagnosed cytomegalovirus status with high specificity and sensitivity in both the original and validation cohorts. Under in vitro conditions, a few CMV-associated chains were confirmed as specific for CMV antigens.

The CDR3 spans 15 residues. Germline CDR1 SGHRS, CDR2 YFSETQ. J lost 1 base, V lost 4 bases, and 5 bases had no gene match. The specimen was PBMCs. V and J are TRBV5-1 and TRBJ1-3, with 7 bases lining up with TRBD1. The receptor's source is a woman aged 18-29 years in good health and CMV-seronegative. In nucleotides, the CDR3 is TGCGCCAGCAGCCTACCACAGGGGTCTGGAAACACCATATATTTT. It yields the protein CASSLPQGSGNTIYF.